This T cell receptor (beta chain) came from a study of early stage breast cancer tumors. Whole-study results and caveats: Tumors had about 2.3-fold higher T cell density than normal breast.

Sequencing used immunoSEQ multiplex PCR; TCRdb keeps in-frame clones, though not all of them. The table shows around 40,000 clones, with 70% to 80% occurring only once. Trimming took 6 bases from V and 0 from J; bases not matched to a gene: 3. Germline V lookup: CDR1 LNHDA, CDR2 SQIVND (reference sequence). This CDR3 is built from 15 residues. Turning to this clone: The antigen is not known.

J is TRBJ2-1 and V is TRBV19; 9 nucleotides match TRBD2. The sample comprised blood. This TCR was sampled from a person aged 45-65 years with breast cancer. CDR3 bases: TGTGCCAGTAGGCCAGCGGGGGGCTCCTACAATGAGCAGTTCTTC. Its translation: CASRPAGGSYNEQFF. The full variable domain, rest sourced from reference TRBV19 and TRBJ2-1, is DGGITQSPKYLFRKEGQNVTLSCEQNLNHDAMYWYRQDPGQGLRLIYYSQIVNDFQKGDIAEGYSVSREKKESFPLTVTSAQKNPTAFYLCASRPAGGSYNEQFFGPGTRLTVL.